A selection of T cell receptor beta chains follows, all from one sample in a study of T-cell reconstitution after alpha-beta-depleted transplantation in children. TCRdb used MiXCR to reprocess the PCR reads, holding one entry per CDR3 protein. The sample lists 250,000 to 300,000 distinct CDR3 sequences, 7.5% to 9% occurring once. Here the sequenced sample was peripheral blood, taken 360 days after TCRalphabeta/CD19-depleted stem cell transplant. All receptors derive from a female patient aged 2 to 10 who had a stem cell transplant for Fanconi anemia, so the T cells may come from the graft donor. Each CDR3 is given without its conserved first and last residue. D genes are given only for firm matches. Not all rows give a size; the values are once, few, many and, for expanded clones, a class.

size,D,V,J,length,CDR3
-,-,TRBV6-5,TRBJ1-2,11,ASSSQRNYGYT
many,TRBD2,TRBV12-3/TRBV12-4,TRBJ2-7,14,ASSPGTSGRSYEQY
many,TRBD1,TRBV6-5,TRBJ2-7,14,ASSYPDRFSSYEQY
-,TRBD1,TRBV27,TRBJ2-7,12,ASRRDSSSYEQY
few,-,TRBV30,TRBJ1-2,10,AWSLANYGYT
many,-,TRBV7-9,TRBJ1-6,10,ASSPSNSPLH
-,-,TRBV20-1,TRBJ1-6,12,SPQRGGLNSPLH
many,-,TRBV7-7,TRBJ2-5,16,ASSLARLEAQVEETQY
many,-,TRBV6-5,TRBJ1-1,9,ASRGPSEAF
-,TRBD2,TRBV19,TRBJ2-1,15,ASSTFAGGASYNEQF
many,-,TRBV24-1,TRBJ2-7,13,ATSDPGRSYYEQY
-,-,TRBV12-3/TRBV12-4,TRBJ2-1,13,ATTDGANPYNEQF
few,-,TRBV9,TRBJ1-2,11,ASSVAGFYGYT
many,-,TRBV6-2/TRBV6-3,TRBJ1-2,13,ASSYTRGASYGYT
many,-,TRBV29-1,TRBJ1-5,11,SPGWDTNQPQH
few,TRBD2,TRBV4-1,TRBJ2-1,14,ASSHGGLAGWNEQF
many,-,TRBV5-1,TRBJ2-3,11,ASSSPGTDTQY
many,-,TRBV28,TRBJ2-1,12,ASSFSGTVNEQF
few,-,TRBV7-2,TRBJ1-1,15,ASSLVSAGWGGTEAF
-,-,TRBV6-4,TRBJ2-3,11,ASSLRLGDTQY
-,-,TRBV5-1,TRBJ2-3,11,ASREGGADTQY
many,TRBD2,TRBV7-9,TRBJ2-1,15,ASSPRLAGVRYNEQF
-,TRBD2,TRBV7-8,TRBJ2-3,16,ASSQPVGGGGYTDTQY
once,-,TRBV15,TRBJ1-1,16,ATSRALRSRTDFTEAF